The 30 T cell receptor beta chains below all came from one sample that was sequenced in a study of cytomegalovirus exposure and HLA in healthy donors. 60 Vbeta and 13 Jbeta primers were used in PCR. The data were produced by immunoSEQ multiplex PCR, yet TCRdb's version contains in-frame clones alone and is incomplete. The profile shows around 120,000 clones, 82% of them singletons. The specimen sequenced was PBMCs. The receptors originated from a male donor in good health and CMV-seropositive.

This sequence joins TRBV6-7 and TRBJ2-5, with 9 bases aligning to TRBD2. TRBV6-7 is designated an ORF whose function remains uncertain. V dropped 6 bases and J dropped 5; count of bases not matched to a gene: 13. CDR3 length: 16 amino acids. The CDR3 DNA reads as TGTGCCAGCAGCCCTAATGCCTCCGCGGGAGGGGAGACCCAGTACTTC. Translating gives CASSPNASAGGETQYF.

The chain uses TRBV30 and TRBJ1-1; D is ambiguous. From germline, CDR1 is GTSNPN and CDR2 SVGIG (reference sequence). V gave up 2 bases and J gave up 4 bases, with 11 bases separating them. The CDR3 is 13 amino acids. DNA of the CDR3: TGTGCCTGGAGTTGGCTAAGAGGCACTGAAGCTTTCTTT. Residues: CAWSWLRGTEAFF.

The chain recombines TRBV4-2 with TRBJ2-1, with 13 bases identical to TRBD2. The CDR3 sequence is 20 residues long. Trimming cost V 4 bases and J 1 base; bases outside gene matches: 13. Germline V gene sequence: CDR1 LGHNA, CDR2 YNFKEQ. In nucleotides, the CDR3 is TGTGCCAGCAGCCCCCTTTGGACTAGCGGGAGAGAGAAGTCCTACAATGAGCAGTTCTTC. It yields the protein CASSPLWTSGREKSYNEQFF.

The rearrangement joins TRBV27 to TRBJ2-1, with 9 bases identical to TRBD2. The CDR3 is made up of 15 amino acids. Germline CDR1 is MNHEY and CDR2 is SMNVEV (reference sequence). Trimming removed 7 bases from V and 7 bases from J; junction bases left unmatched: 11. CDR3 residues: CASTTYSGSGNEQFF. DNA of the CDR3: TGTGCCAGCACGACCTATAGCGGGAGTGGGAATGAGCAGTTCTTC.

This sequence joins TRBV30 and TRBJ2-3; unclear D gene. Germline lookup yields CDR1 GTSNPN and CDR2 SVGIG (reference sequence). There are 12 residues in the CDR3. With 0 bases removed from V and 4 bases from J, the gap between germline ends came to 5 bases. The CDR3 DNA sequence: TGTGCCTGGAGTGTACTGGCAGATACGCAGTATTTT. Translation: CAWSVLADTQYF.

This rearrangement joins TRBV9 to TRBJ2-1, with TRBD2 matching 9 bases. Germline loops: CDR1 SGDLS, CDR2 YYNGEE. The CDR3 runs to 16 residues. With V trimmed by 0 bases and J by 0 bases, 1 base remained unmatched. As DNA, the CDR3 is TGTGCCAGCAGCGTAGGCGGGAGGGGCTCCTACAATGAGCAGTTCTTC. Protein sequence: CASSVGGRGSYNEQFF.

This clone was detected a few times. J is TRBJ1-4 and V is TRBV2; D remains ambiguous. Trimming pared 5 bases from V and 0 bases from J, leaving 7 bases between. The length of the CDR3 is 14 residues. Germline loops: CDR1 SNHLY, CDR2 FYNNEI. CDR3 nucleotides: TGTGCCAGCAGTCTCGGGACAACTAATGAAAAACTGTTTTTT. The encoded protein is CASSLGTTNEKLFF.

The chain uses TRBV7-8 and TRBJ2-1, with 11 bases identical to TRBD2. This CDR3 is 16 amino acids long. Trimming took 0 bases from V and 9 from J; bases not matched to a gene: 7. Per germline, CDR1 SGHVS and CDR2 FQNEAQ. DNA for the CDR3: TGTGCCAGCAGCTTAGCACTAGCGGGAGTGATGGGTGAGCAGTTCTTC. It specifies CASSLALAGVMGEQFF.

The chain couples TRBV4-3 to TRBJ1-5, with D unresolved. The germline gives CDR1 LGHNA, CDR2 YSLEER. The CDR3 has 13 residues. Trimming took off 3 bases at V and 0 bases at J, with 3 bases between the two ends. The CDR3 coding sequence is TGCGCCAGCAGCCACGGTAGCAATCAGCCCCAGCATTTT. Protein sequence: CASSHGSNQPQHF.

The CDR3 bases are TGTGCCAGCAGACCCGCTTGGACAGGTTCTAATGAAAAACTGTTTTTT. As protein: CASRPAWTGSNEKLFF. The gene calls are TRBV6-6 and TRBJ1-4; the match to TRBD1 covers 7 bases. The CDR3 covers 16 residues. CDR1 and CDR2 from the germline V gene are MNHNY and SVGAGI (reference sequence). The V gene end was trimmed by 6 bases and the J gene end by 3 bases; junction bases not matched to a gene: 10.

For this clone: The limits of the CDR3 on the DNA are not certain, so only TCRdb's listed CDR3 is given. This chain's CDR3 is CASSFGGGSTFF. The gene calls are TRBV5-6 and TRBJ1-1. The CDR3 is 12 amino acids long, termini counted. Germline CDR1 SGHDT, CDR2 YYEEEE.

The gene calls are TRBV19 and TRBJ2-3; D uncertain. This CDR3 contains 11 residues. Trimming cost V 6 bases and J 6 bases, with 7 bases left between them. Germline V gene sequence: CDR1 LNHDA, CDR2 SQIVND (reference sequence). Written as DNA, the CDR3 is TGTGCCAGTAGAAACACGGATACGCAGTATTTT. Translated: CASRNTDTQYF.

The chain employs TRBV15 and TRBJ2-5; perhaps TRBD1 as D (5 bases). Trimming shortened V by 5 bases and J by 1 base, and 5 bases separated the two germline ends. Germline values: CDR1 LNHNV, CDR2 YYDKDF (reference sequence). CDR3 length equals 12 residues. The CDR3 here is CATSQGQETQYF. In nucleotides, the CDR3 is TGTGCCACCAGCCAGGGCCAAGAGACCCAGTACTTC.

The chain has TRBV29-1 and TRBJ2-7; maybe TRBD1 (5 bases). Germline V gene sequence: CDR1 SQVTM, CDR2 ANQGSEA. Deletions cut 7 bases from V and 5 bases from J, with 9 bases between. The CDR3 runs 10 residues. The CDR3 spells CSALGDEQYF. The CDR3 DNA follows: TGCAGCGCCCTAGGGGACGAGCAGTACTTC.

V is TRBV11-2 and J is TRBJ2-2; 9 bases match TRBD1. The CDR3 runs 16 residues. Germline V gene data show CDR1 as SGHAT and CDR2 as FQNNGV. V gave up 4 bases and J gave up 1 base; unmatched junction bases: 4. CDR3 nucleotide sequence: TGTGCCAGCAGCTGGAAGACAGGGGGGAACACCGGGGAGCTGTTTTTT. As protein: CASSWKTGGNTGELFF.

The genes are TRBV2 and TRBJ1-1; a possible D gene is TRBD1 (5 bases). Germline CDR1 is SNHLY and CDR2 is FYNNEI. Trimming removed 4 bases from V and 5 bases from J, with 14 bases in between. The CDR3 is 14 amino acids. Here the CDR3 reads CASSGSAGKTEAFF. CDR3 DNA: TGTGCCAGCAGTGGATCGGCAGGGAAGACTGAAGCTTTCTTT.

The chain carries TRBV4-3 and TRBJ2-4; D ambiguous. This CDR3 region has 17 residues. Germline V gene lookup returns CDR1 LGHNA and CDR2 YSLEER. The V and J ends lost 0 bases and 1 base respectively, with 13 bases between them. This CDR3 is CASSQEDPASAKNIQYF. The CDR3 DNA sequence: TGCGCCAGCAGCCAAGAAGACCCTGCTAGTGCCAAAAACATTCAGTACTTC.

This clone is classed as medium-sized. This rearrangement joins TRBV19 to TRBJ1-3, with D unresolved. Trimming removed 5 bases from V and 0 bases from J, with 8 bases in between. This CDR3 has 14 residues. Germline assignment: CDR1 LNHDA and CDR2 SQIVND (reference sequence). The CDR3 region is CASSAASSGNTIYF. In DNA, the CDR3 is TGTGCCAGTAGTGCGGCGAGCTCTGGAAACACCATATATTTT. Supplemented by reference TRBV19 and TRBJ1-3, the full variable domain reads DGGITQSPKYLFRKEGQNVTLSCEQNLNHDAMYWYRQDPGQGLRLIYYSQIVNDFQKGDIAEGYSVSREKKESFPLTVTSAQKNPTAFYLCASSAASSGNTIYFGEGSWLTVV.

The chain employs TRBV6-1 and TRBJ2-4; D unclear. Germline lookup yields CDR1 MNHNS and CDR2 SASEGT. Trimming left V 0 bases short and J 6 bases short, with 15 bases between. The CDR3 runs to 16 residues. CDR3 residues: CASSEAQAWVGNIQYF. CDR3 nucleotide sequence: TGTGCCAGCAGTGAAGCTCAGGCTTGGGTCGGAAACATTCAGTACTTC.

The chain joins TRBV4-1 to TRBJ2-7, with 9 bases that match TRBD2. There are 15 residues in the CDR3. Germline V CDR1 and CDR2: MGHRA, YSYEKL. Unmatched junction bases numbered 7, after V lost 0 bases and J lost 7 bases. The CDR3 is CASSQDRGLAWEQYF. DNA for the CDR3: TGCGCCAGCAGCCAAGATCGGGGACTAGCTTGGGAGCAGTACTTC.

The chain employs TRBV27 and TRBJ2-5; tentative D call: TRBD2 (6 bases). The V and J ends lost 5 bases and 0 bases respectively, with 16 bases between them. Germline CDR1 reads MNHEY; CDR2 reads SMNVEV (reference sequence). The CDR3 runs to 16 residues. CDR3 coding DNA: TGTGCCAGCAGTCTAGGCTTTGGGACTTACCAAGAGACCCAGTACTTC. This gives the protein CASSLGFGTYQETQYF.

The rearrangement joins TRBV30 to TRBJ2-2, with 10 nucleotides matching TRBD1. The germline V gene has CDR1 GTSNPN and CDR2 SVGIG (reference sequence). Trimming took 3 bases from V and 4 from J; bases not matched to a gene: 2. The CDR3 sequence is 14 residues long. In nucleotides, the CDR3 is TGTGCCTGGAGGCGGACAGGGGGCACCGGGGAGCTGTTTTTT. It yields the protein CAWRRTGGTGELFF.

The chain is built from TRBV4-2 and TRBJ2-7, with D perhaps matching TRBD2 (6 bases). The ends were cut back, 1 base at V and 6 bases at J, with 10 bases in the middle. CDR3 length equals 13 residues. The V gene's germline CDR1 is LGHNA and CDR2 YNFKEQ. The CDR3 reads CASSQVEGSEQYF. The CDR3 region has the DNA TGTGCCAGCAGCCAAGTGGAGGGGAGCGAGCAGTACTTC.

In this sample, this clone turned up a few times. The chain has TRBV11-2 and TRBJ2-2; D is possibly TRBD2 (7 bases). Germline CDR1 is SGHAT and CDR2 is FQNNGV. The CDR3 loop spans 16 amino acids. Trimming removed 5 bases at V and 3 bases at J, with 16 bases between. The CDR3 DNA is TGTGCCAGCAGCCCCTGGGGGGGCCGGTACACCGGGGAGCTGTTTTTT. Residues: CASSPWGGRYTGELFF.

With respect to this clone: At one boundary the junction diverges from the germline segment, which might be a read error. The chain combines TRBV29-1 with TRBJ2-1, with D perhaps matching TRBD2 (6 bases). CDR1 SQVTM and CDR2 ANQGSEA come from the germline V gene. CDR3 length: 13 residues. CDR3 nucleotides: TGCAGCGTTGACGGGGACTCCGACAATGAGCAGTTCTTC. This gives the protein CSVDGDSDNEQFF.

The V and J genes are TRBV6-1 and TRBJ2-3, with TRBD2 matching 11 bases. The CDR3 contains 15 residues. The junction had 6 bases not matched to a gene; V was cut back by 5 bases and J by 5 bases. Per the germline V gene, CDR1 is MNHNS and CDR2 is SASEGT. Here the CDR3 DNA reads TGTGCCAGCAGTCGACTAGCGGGACGACAAGATACGCAGTATTTT. It encodes CASSRLAGRQDTQYF.

The chain links TRBV6-1 to TRBJ2-3; D not certain. The germline V gene has CDR1 MNHNS and CDR2 SASEGT. The ends were cut back, 0 bases at V and 4 bases at J, with 5 bases in the middle. This CDR3 comprises 13 residues. CDR3 DNA: TGTGCCAGCAGTGAAGCACGGTCAGATACGCAGTATTTT. Translation gives CASSEARSDTQYF.

The chain uses TRBV5-6 and TRBJ2-7; possible D gene TRBD1, 6 bases. The CDR3 covers 12 residues. Germline V CDR1 and CDR2: SGHDT, YYEEEE. V was trimmed by 4 bases and J by 4 bases, leaving 9 bases between them. Here the CDR3 DNA reads TGTGCCAGCAGCATTACAGGGTACGAGCAGTACTTC. This translates into CASSITGYEQYF. The whole variable domain, filled in from reference TRBV5-6 and TRBJ2-7, reads DAGVTQSPTHLIKTRGQQVTLRCSPKSGHDTVSWYQQALGQGPQFIFQYYEEEERQRGNFPDRFSGHQFPNYSSELNVNALLLGDSALYLCASSITGYEQYFGPGTRLTVT.

The gene calls are TRBV5-1 and TRBJ2-3, with a tentative D call TRBD1 (6 bases). V lost 0 bases and J 0 bases, leaving 8 bases between the germline ends. This CDR3 has 15 amino acids. Germline V gives CDR1 SGHRS, CDR2 YFSETQ. The DNA of the CDR3 is TGCGCCAGCAGCTTGGGGGGGCCGAGCACAGATACGCAGTATTTT. This encodes CASSLGGPSTDTQYF.

The rearrangement joins TRBV7-6 to TRBJ2-7; a possible D gene is TRBD1 (5 bases). The V end lost 8 bases, the J end lost 5 bases, and 10 bases lay between the germline ends. The germline V gene has CDR1 SGHVS and CDR2 FNYEAQ. The CDR3 contains 11 residues. The CDR3 bases are TGTGCCAGCGGGGCAGGGAACGAGCAGTACTTC. Translation: CASGAGNEQYF. Filled out from reference TRBV7-6 and TRBJ2-7, the complete variable domain reads GAGVSQSPRYKVTKRGQDVALRCDPISGHVSLYWYRQALGQGPEFLTYFNYEAQQDKSGLPNDRFSAERPEGSISTLTIQRTEQRDSAMYRCASGAGNEQYFGPGTRLTVT.